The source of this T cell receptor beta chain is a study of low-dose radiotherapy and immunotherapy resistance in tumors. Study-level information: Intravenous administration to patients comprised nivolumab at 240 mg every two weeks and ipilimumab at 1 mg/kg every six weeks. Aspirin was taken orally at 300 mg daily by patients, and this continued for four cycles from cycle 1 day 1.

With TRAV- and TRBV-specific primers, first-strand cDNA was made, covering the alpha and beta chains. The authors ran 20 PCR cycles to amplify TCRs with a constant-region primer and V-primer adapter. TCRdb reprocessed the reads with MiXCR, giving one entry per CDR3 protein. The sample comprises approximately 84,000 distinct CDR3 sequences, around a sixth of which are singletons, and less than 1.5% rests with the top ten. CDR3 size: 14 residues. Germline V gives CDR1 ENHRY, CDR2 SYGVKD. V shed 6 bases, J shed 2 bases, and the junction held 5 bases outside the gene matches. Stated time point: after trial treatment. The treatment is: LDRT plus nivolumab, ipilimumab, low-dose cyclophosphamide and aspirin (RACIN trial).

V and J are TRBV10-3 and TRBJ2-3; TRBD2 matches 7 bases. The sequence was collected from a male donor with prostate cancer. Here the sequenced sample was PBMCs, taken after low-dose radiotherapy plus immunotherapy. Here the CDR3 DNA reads TGTGCCATCAGGGGGGGGGTGTCCACAGATACGCAGTATTTT. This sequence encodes CAIRGGVSTDTQYF.